This passage covers 25 T cell receptor beta chains from one sample sequenced in a study of spatial heterogeneity in lung cancer. Described time point: sample taken at primary tumor resection. Sequencing was performed on whole RNA extracted from tumor and nontumor lung tissue, or from frozen PBMC, and the material was left unsorted. TCRdb reprocessed the 5' RACE reads via MiXCR and lists one record per CDR3 protein. The sample includes about 5,100 distinct CDR3 sequences, about 26% seen only once; the top ten take roughly 15%. Sequenced material: PBMCs, taken at surgery. Receptors were obtained from a male donor with early-stage non-small cell lung cancer.

V is TRBV7-2 and J is TRBJ1-4; D perhaps matches TRBD1 (6 bases). V lost 4 bases and J lost 5, with 14 bases in between. CDR3 size: 15 residues. Germline V CDR1 and CDR2: SGHTA, FQGNSA. CDR3: CASSSQGGGNEKLFF. In nucleotides, the CDR3 is TGTGCCAGCAGCTCCCAGGGAGGGGGGAATGAAAAACTGTTTTTT.

This clonotype is medium-sized (0.01 to 0.1%) in the sample. The chain has TRBV7-7 and TRBJ2-2; 7 bases match TRBD2. Germline values: CDR1 SSHAT, CDR2 FNYEAQ (reference sequence). V shed 6 bases and J 6 bases; nucleotides not matched to a gene: 10. The CDR3 runs to 15 residues. The CDR3 sequence: CASSSGTTKAGELFF. As DNA, the CDR3 is TGTGCCAGCAGTTCCGGGACTACGAAGGCCGGGGAGCTGTTTTTT.

This clonotype counts as medium-sized. V gene TRBV6-4 combines with J gene TRBJ2-3; D is unclear. Germline values: CDR1 MRHNA, CDR2 SNTAGT. V lost 4 bases and J 0 bases, leaving 8 bases between the germline ends. This CDR3 has 14 residues. The CDR3 loop reads CASSAGGSTDTQYF. Here the CDR3 DNA reads TGTGCCAGCAGTGCGGGCGGCAGCACAGATACGCAGTATTTT.

This clonotype qualifies as medium-sized (0.01 to 0.1%). The chain employs TRBV6-1 and TRBJ2-1; D may be TRBD1 (6 bases). V was shortened by 0 bases and J by 4 bases, with 13 bases between the two germline ends. The CDR3 spans 16 residues. Germline V gene data show CDR1 as MNHNS and CDR2 as SASEGT. CDR3: CASSEAVGTPYNEQFF. The CDR3 DNA is TGTGCCAGCAGTGAAGCGGTGGGGACACCGTACAATGAGCAGTTCTTC.

The chain uses TRBV7-3 and TRBJ2-1, with TRBD2 matching 10 bases. Per the germline V gene, CDR1 is SGHTA and CDR2 is FQGTGA. V lost 2 bases, J lost 5 bases, and 3 bases stayed unmatched. This CDR3 region has 15 residues. CDR3 nucleotides: TGTGCCAGCAGCTTACAAGCGGGAGGGAACAATGAGCAGTTCTTC. Its translation: CASSLQAGGNNEQFF. Based on the CDR3 plus reference TRBV7-3 and TRBJ2-1, the full variable domain is GAGVSQTPSNKVTEKGKYVELRCDPISGHTALYWYRQSLGQGPEFLIYFQGTGAADDSGLPNDRFFAVRPEGSVSTLKIQRTERGDSAVYLCASSLQAGGNNEQFFGPGTRLTVL.

This chain links TRBV7-2 with TRBJ2-5, with D possibly being TRBD2 (5 bases). Germline CDR1 and CDR2: SGHTA and FQGNSA. CDR3 length: 16 amino acids. V lost 5 bases to trimming and J lost 2 bases, with 18 bases between them. Written as DNA, the CDR3 is TGTGCCAGCAGCCCGGGGTCTCTGACGCATCAAGAGACCCAGTACTTC. This encodes CASSPGSLTHQETQYF. Supplemented by reference TRBV7-2 and TRBJ2-5, the full variable domain reads GAGVSQSPSNKVTEKGKDVELRCDPISGHTALYWYRQSLGQGLEFLIYFQGNSAPDKSGLPSDRFSAERTGGSVSTLTIQRTQQEDSAVYLCASSPGSLTHQETQYFGPGTRLLVL.

The chain employs TRBV5-4 and TRBJ1-6, with a possible D match to TRBD1 (5 bases). This CDR3 has 13 amino acids. Germline CDR1 and CDR2: SGHNT and YYREEE (reference sequence). V gave up 4 bases and J gave up 8 bases, with 10 bases separating them. CDR3 in amino acids: CASSPSRDSPLHF. CDR3 in DNA: TGTGCCAGCAGCCCCTCCAGGGATTCACCCCTCCACTTT.

By sample fraction, this clonotype is medium-sized. This chain connects TRBV7-8 to TRBJ2-2; 12 bases fit TRBD2. Germline CDR1 SGHVS, CDR2 FQNEAQ. The CDR3 consists of 18 residues. The ends lost 5 bases at V and 4 bases at J; junction bases unmatched: 11. This CDR3 is CASSPRSLAGGGTGELFF. CDR3 nucleotides: TGTGCCAGCAGCCCGAGATCCCTAGCGGGAGGGGGCACCGGGGAGCTGTTTTTT.

This clonotype was recorded a few times. V usage is TRBV20-1 and J usage is TRBJ2-5; tentatively, D is TRBD1 (6 bases). V was shortened by 7 bases and J by 7 bases, with 22 bases between the two germline ends. This CDR3 has 14 amino acids. Germline CDR1 and CDR2: DFQATT and SNEGSKA (reference sequence). CDR3 in DNA: TGCAGTGTACCGGACAGTTTGTCGTTTGGGACCCAGTACTTC. Protein: CSVPDSLSFGTQYF.

By frequency in the sample, this clonotype is medium-sized. This sequence joins TRBV7-8 and TRBJ2-3, with no clear D. The CDR3 sequence is 14 residues long. V dropped 1 base and J dropped 0 bases, with 5 bases sitting between them. Germline lookup yields CDR1 SGHVS and CDR2 FQNEAQ. CDR3: CASSLEGSTDTQYF. For the CDR3, the DNA is TGTGCCAGCAGCTTAGAAGGCAGCACAGATACGCAGTATTTT.

This clonotype was seen ten or more times. This chain links TRBV4-2 with TRBJ2-7; no clear D. Trimming took 1 base from V and 4 from J, leaving 11 bases between them. Germline CDR1 LGHNA, CDR2 YNFKEQ. CDR3 size: 14 residues. This chain's CDR3 is CASSQADVGYEQYF. In nucleotides, the CDR3 is TGTGCCAGCAGCCAAGCCGATGTCGGTTACGAGCAGTACTTC.

This sequence joins TRBV5-1 and TRBJ2-7; TRBD2 agrees at 7 bases. After removal of 1 base from V and 6 bases from J, the junction contained 16 bases not matched to a gene. The length of the CDR3 is 17 residues. The V gene's germline CDR1 is SGHRS and CDR2 YFSETQ. In DNA, the CDR3 is TGCGCCAGCAGCTTGTTTCCGGCGGGAGCTCGGGTTGGCGAGCAGTACTTC. This gives the protein CASSLFPAGARVGEQYF.

By share of the sample, this clonotype is medium-sized (0.01 to 0.1%). This chain links TRBV20-1 with TRBJ2-3, with 8 bases lining up with TRBD1. Germline CDR1 is DFQATT and CDR2 is SNEGSKA (reference sequence). CDR3 length equals 13 residues. Trimming removed 3 bases from V and 6 bases from J; junction bases left unmatched: 5. In DNA, the CDR3 is TGCAGTGCTAGGGACAGGGTGGCGGATACGCAGTATTTT. Its protein product is CSARDRVADTQYF.

By share of the sample, this clonotype is medium-sized (0.01 to 0.1%). The genes are TRBV2 and TRBJ2-2, with TRBD2 matching over 11 bases. The CDR3 is made up of 16 amino acids. Germline CDR1 reads SNHLY; CDR2 reads FYNNEI. The ends lost 3 bases at V and 5 bases at J; junction bases unmatched: 5. Here the CDR3 reads CASSDTSGRFTGELFF. CDR3 sequence (DNA): TGTGCCAGCAGTGATACTAGCGGGAGATTTACCGGGGAGCTGTTTTTT.

Sample share makes this clonotype medium-sized. V and J are TRBV20-1 and TRBJ1-5, with no clear D. The V gene's germline CDR1 is DFQATT and CDR2 SNEGSKA (reference sequence). The length of the CDR3 is 14 residues. The V and J ends lost 6 bases and 7 bases respectively, with 19 bases between them. The CDR3 is CSAHEGSITQPQHF. CDR3 in DNA: TGCAGTGCCCACGAGGGCTCAATAACCCAGCCCCAGCATTTT.

By its share, this clonotype is medium-sized. The chain carries TRBV11-2 and TRBJ2-1; 8 bases line up with TRBD2. V lost 5 bases, J lost 7 bases, and 16 bases stayed unmatched. Germline CDR1 is SGHAT and CDR2 is FQNNGV. The CDR3 extends over 17 amino acids. The CDR3 bases are TGTGCCAGCAGCCCGCCAGAGGTGGCGGGGGGTACGAATGAGCAGTTCTTC. Residues: CASSPPEVAGGTNEQFF.

The chain couples TRBV2 to TRBJ2-3; possibly TRBD1 or TRBD2 for D (7 bases each). The CDR3 has 14 amino acids. CDR1 and CDR2 from the germline V gene are SNHLY and FYNNEI. Trimming took 8 bases from V and 4 from J, leaving 16 bases between them. The CDR3 reads CASSRGRGPDTQYF. The CDR3 nucleotides are TGTGCCAGCTCCCGGGGGAGGGGGCCAGATACGCAGTATTTT.

This sequence joins TRBV12-3 or TRBV12-4 and TRBJ2-5; TRBD1 might be the D (6 bases). The CDR3 totals 13 residues. V was clipped by 6 bases and J by 5 bases, with 13 bases between them. CDR3 amino acids: CASRRTAGETQYF. The DNA for the CDR3 is TGTGCCAGCAGGAGGACAGCAGGGGAGACCCAGTACTTC.

In its sample, this clonotype ranks as medium-sized. J is TRBJ2-7 and V is TRBV19; 7 nucleotides line up with TRBD2. The junction had 6 bases not matched to a gene; V was cut back by 3 bases and J by 1 base. Germline V gene sequence: CDR1 LNHDA, CDR2 SQIVND (reference sequence). CDR3 length equals 15 residues. CDR3 in amino acids: CASSISSGGSYEQYF. DNA for the CDR3: TGTGCCAGTAGTATCTCGTCGGGAGGATCCTACGAGCAGTACTTC.

In its sample, this clonotype is medium-sized. The chain joins TRBV5-1 to TRBJ2-7; 7 bases match TRBD1. Germline assignment: CDR1 SGHRS and CDR2 YFSETQ. This CDR3 is built from 13 residues. V lost 4 bases and J lost 6; bases outside the gene matches: 7. The DNA for the CDR3 is TGCGCCAGCAGCCCCGGACAGGAAAGCGAGCAGTACTTC. Translating gives CASSPGQESEQYF.

This clonotype is medium-sized by share. The chain employs TRBV29-1 and TRBJ1-2; no definite D call. Trimming cost V 3 bases and J 4 bases, with 3 bases left between them. There are 10 residues in the CDR3. CDR1 and CDR2 from the germline V gene are SQVTM and ANQGSEA. CDR3 DNA sequence: TGCAGCGTTGATCTCTATGGCTACACCTTC. It translates to CSVDLYGYTF.

This clonotype came up many times. V usage is TRBV30 and J usage is TRBJ1-1, with D unresolved. Trimming took 4 bases from V and 5 from J, leaving 14 bases between them. CDR1 is GTSNPN and CDR2 is SVGIG in the germline V gene (reference sequence). CDR3 size: 13 residues. CDR3 loop: CAWTRPGVTEAFF. The DNA for the CDR3 is TGTGCCTGGACGAGACCAGGAGTAACTGAAGCTTTCTTT.

The chain couples TRBV20-1 to TRBJ2-7, with 11 bases lining up with TRBD2. The CDR3 consists of 15 residues. J gave up 2 bases and V 0 bases, and 3 bases lay outside the gene matches. Per the germline V gene, CDR1 is DFQATT and CDR2 is SNEGSKA (reference sequence). In DNA, the CDR3 is TGCAGTGCTAGAGACCCTAGCGGGAGGACCTACGAGCAGTACTTC. This encodes CSARDPSGRTYEQYF.

The rearrangement joins TRBV7-9 to TRBJ1-4; 7 bases are a match to TRBD1. This CDR3 has 15 residues. Germline trimming cut 5 bases from V and 7 bases from J; bases unmatched to any gene: 10. Per germline, CDR1 SEHNR and CDR2 FQNEAQ (reference sequence). The CDR3 sequence is CASSHTGQDPEKLFF. Written as DNA, the CDR3 is TGTGCCAGCAGCCACACCGGACAGGACCCTGAAAAACTGTTTTTT.

The genes are TRBV29-1 and TRBJ2-1; 15 bases are a match to TRBD2. CDR1 is SQVTM and CDR2 is ANQGSEA in the germline V gene. V shed 1 base, J shed 2 bases, and the junction held 0 bases outside the gene matches. The CDR3 is 16 amino acids. The CDR3, as DNA: TGCAGCGTTGAAGGGACTAGCGGGGGGGCCTACAATGAGCAGTTCTTC. The encoded protein is CSVEGTSGGAYNEQFF.